A selection of T cell receptor beta chains follows, all from one sample in a study of T cells in Graves' hyperthyroidism and ophthalmopathy. TCRdb passed the multiplex PCR reads through MiXCR, listing each CDR3 protein once. The table lists tens of thousands of distinct CDR3 sequences, 54% of them singletons, with approximately 30% in the top ten. The sample taken for sequencing was peripheral blood or thyroid tissue (not recorded which). The origin of the receptors is a man between 18 and 29 years old with Graves' hyperthyroidism. Each CDR3 is given with its conserved first and last residue. The D gene is left open where the match is weak. For some rows the clone size is stated as once, few or many, or as a class when expanded; others skip it.

>TRBJ2-5|few|.|TRBV12-3/TRBV12-4
CASSLGGGETQYF
TGTGCCAGCAGTTTAGGAGGCGGTGAGACCCAGTACTTC
>TRBJ1-2|.|.|TRBV10-3
CAINEGGVGYTF
TGTGCCATCAACGAGGGAGGGGTTGGCTACACCTTC
>TRBJ2-7|.|.|TRBV5-1
CASSSGTYEQYF
TGCGCCAGCAGTTCCGGGACATACGAGCAGTACTTC
>TRBJ1-5|.|.|TRBV2
CASTQGFNQPQHF
TGTGCCAGCACTCAGGGGTTCAATCAGCCCCAGCATTTT
>TRBJ2-7|many|.|TRBV5-5
CASSSRRRAYEQYF
TGTGCCAGCAGCTCGCGCCGGAGGGCGTACGAGCAGTACTTC
>TRBJ2-7|many|TRBD2|TRBV7-9
CASSLELAGAEQYF
TGTGCCAGCTCTTTGGAATTAGCGGGAGCCGAGCAGTACTTC
>TRBJ2-5|.|.|TRBV7-2
CASQWGPGRTYQSEEYF
TGTGCCAGCCAATGGGGCCCCGGTAGGACTTATCAGAGCGAGGAGTACTTC
>TRBJ1-2|many|.|TRBV6-1
CASKGGLYGYTF
TGTGCCAGCAAAGGAGGACTCTATGGCTACACCTTC
>TRBJ1-6|many|.|TRBV12-3/TRBV12-4
CASSPNSRVNSPLHF
TGTGCCAGCAGTCCCAACTCCAGGGTCAATTCACCCCTCCACTTT
>TRBJ1-4|.|TRBD1|TRBV7-9
CASSSSTGPNEKLFF
TGTGCCAGCAGCTCGTCGACAGGGCCTAATGAAAAACTGTTTTTT
>TRBJ1-5|.|.|TRBV29-1
CSVYEGLGQPQHF
TGCAGCGTTTACGAGGGGCTGGGTCAGCCCCAGCATTTT
>TRBJ2-5|.|.|TRBV7-9
CASSLVFWGIQETQYF
TGTGCCAGCAGCTTAGTGTTCTGGGGGATCCAAGAGACCCAGTACTTC
>TRBJ1-5|.|TRBD1|TRBV2
CASSPTSDRKGNQPQHF
TGTGCCAGCTCACCTACATCGGACAGGAAGGGTAATCAGCCCCAGCATTTT
>TRBJ1-6|.|TRBD1|TRBV20-1
CSASTSGTGLSYNSPLHF
TGCAGTGCTAGCACTTCAGGGACAGGGTTGAGCTATAATTCACCCCTCCACTTT
>TRBJ1-1|many|TRBD1|TRBV20-1
CSAQGTGGEGTEAFF
TGCAGTGCTCAAGGGACAGGGGGCGAGGGGACTGAAGCTTTCTTT
>TRBJ1-1|many|.|TRBV20-1
CSAKRGMNTEAFF
TGCAGTGCTAAGCGGGGCATGAACACTGAAGCTTTCTTT
>TRBJ1-5|.|.|TRBV10-3
CATTDSNQPQHF
TGTGCCACTACGGACAGCAATCAGCCCCAGCATTTT
>TRBJ2-7|.|.|TRBV20-1
CSASYRALSAYEQYF
TGCAGTGCTAGCTACAGGGCGCTTTCCGCCTACGAGCAGTACTTC
>TRBJ2-2|.|.|TRBV4-1
CASGRLNTGELFF
TGCGCCAGTGGACGGCTAAACACCGGGGAGCTGTTTTTT
>TRBJ1-4|many|.|TRBV20-1
CSASLGAYQSNEKLFF
TGCAGTGCTAGCCTGGGGGCATACCAATCTAATGAAAAACTGTTTTTT
>TRBJ1-5|.|.|TRBV19
CASRPGPNQPQHF
TGTGCCAGCCGACCGGGCCCCAATCAGCCCCAGCATTTT
>TRBJ2-5|few|.|TRBV29-1
CSVEKGETQYF
TGCAGCGTTGAAAAGGGGGAGACCCAGTACTTC
>TRBJ1-5|.|TRBD1|TRBV7-8
CASSSTGGTGQPQHF
TGTGCCAGCAGCTCGACAGGGGGAACGGGTCAGCCCCAGCATTTT
>TRBJ2-7|few|TRBD2|TRBV28
CASSFCRGCGSSYEQYF
TGTGCCAGCAGTTTCTGTAGGGGTTGCGGGAGCTCCTACGAGCAGTACTTC
>TRBJ2-5|many|.|TRBV6-6
CASSGPQGLKETQYF
TGTGCCAGCAGTGGGCCCCAGGGGCTGAAAGAGACCCAGTACTTC
>TRBJ1-2|.|.|TRBV5-1
CASSLQGRRGYAF
TGCGCCAGCAGCTTGCAGGGAAGGCGCGGCTACGCCTTC
>TRBJ1-2|many|TRBD1|TRBV9
CASSATKRGAGGPLYGYTF
TGTGCCAGCTCTGCAACAAAGCGGGGCGCAGGGGGCCCACTCTATGGCTACACCTTC
>TRBJ1-6|.|.|TRBV7-9
CAGSWAGDPSPLHF
TGTGCCGGCAGCTGGGCGGGGGACCCTTCACCCCTCCACTTT
>TRBJ1-1|many|TRBD1|TRBV6-1
CASRPGTDAQQF
TGTGCCAGCAGACCCGGGACAGATGCTCAGCAATTT